This T cell receptor (beta chain) was found in a study of blood T cell repertoires in COVID-19 (dated by TCRdb to 2020 to 2021). For context, the study as a whole: Samples covering the acute and convalescent phases of COVID-19 were provided by collaborators in the United States, Italy and Spain. Where available, HLA class I and class II types were obtained from metadata supplied by the sample provider rather than from assay-based typing. Samples came from the ongoing ImmuneRACE study (first 160 participants) plus 1,254 subjects from 6 global collaborators. A freely available public database, intended as a resource for researchers studying the immune response to SARS-CoV-2, is where the repertoires were released. Subjects who had been exposed to COVID-19, were actively infected with it, or had recovered from it provided the deeply sampled blood TCRbeta repertoires that made up the dataset. The material from the prospective study consisted of cDNA or gDNA derived from T cells, B-cell-depleted T cells, or PBMCs. A de-identified subject ID, COVID-19 status, age in years and sex were almost always included in the sample metadata.

The investigation overall reported the following: Clinical and demographic metadata were provided uncurated, with the amount varying by source and participant.

In the case of this clone: Its antigen target is currently unknown. No quality values exist for individual bases; no much larger clone is one base distant.

The immunoSEQ Assay, a bias-controlled multiplex PCR, was used to amplify TCRbeta CDR3 regions from genomic DNA. As for the original processing: Within the assay, amplification of reference gene primers was used to estimate how many nucleated cells each sample contained. Sequence reads were collapsed and filtered to measure the absolute abundance of every unique TCRbeta CDR3 rearrangement. Productive Simpson clonality was computed per sample as the square root of Simpson's diversity index over productive rearrangements. Here the immuneACCESS table is served through TCRdb, limited to in-frame sequences with V and J called. Missing clones are a known gap in these copies; in checked studies unresolved V genes cover under half, and the rest lacks a known reason. V and J calls and clone size are as listed in that table; D and trimming were resolved from the DNA. This sample has over 400,000 clones in its table, and 86% of those were observed once. The leading ten clones occupy 1.4% to 1.5% of the sample.

Each collaborating institution followed its own protocols to collect whole blood in K2EDTA tubes. For TCRbeta analysis, collaborators shipped samples as frozen whole blood, isolated PBMCs, or DNA extracted from either of those sample types. The sequenced sample was peripheral blood. The receptor was derived from a woman in her twenties or thirties with active or convalescent COVID-19.

The DNA reads TGTGCCAGCAGTGCCGGGACTAGCGGTCCCTACGAGCAGTACTTC. Its protein is CASSAGTSGPYEQYF. The chain is assembled from TRBV3-1 (or the pseudogene TRBV3-2) and TRBJ2-7; a stretch of 11 junction bases matches TRBD2. Clipping removes 6 bases from V and 2 bases from J, with 6 as the unmatched junction base count. From the cysteine through the phenylalanine, the CDR3 covers 15 amino acids. The DNA shown is the 45-base CDR3, in frame from base 1. CDR1 and CDR2 (LGHDT, YNNKEL) derive from the germline V gene (reference sequence).